This T cell receptor beta chain came from a study of T cell responses to AZD1222 COVID-19 vaccine (TCRdb year 2021). In the study overall: AZD1222 recipients whose second dose came at about 4 weeks and those whose second dose came at about 12 weeks were combined into one group, since spike-specific TCR depth and breadth did not differ between the two schedules. Trial participants were enrolled into age subgroups of 18-55, 56-69 and 70-plus years, which contained 148, 28 and 57 TCR-sequenced participants, respectively. A total of 240 or so trial participants underwent TCR sequencing, of whom around 210 had received two doses of AZD1222 and around 25 had received two doses of the MenACWY control vaccine. On the study overall, not on this receptor specifically: In the small 56-69-year group, the increase in depth fell short of significance, most likely because of low power. Nearly half of unique spike-specific TCRs reportedly recognized epitopes outside regions mutated in the B.1.351 and B.1.1.7 variants. After two AZD1222 doses, spike-specific TCR breadth and depth were significantly higher than at day 0 and than in MenACWY recipients. Only five or six AZD1222 recipients were SARS-CoV-2 seropositive at baseline, limiting conclusions about previously exposed vaccinees. CD4 TCRs associated with the vaccine covered the entire spike protein, and the dominant responses were in regions 160-218 and 743-854. Participants were mostly white British and included more females than males, and it was suggested by the authors that clonal diversity may have been underestimated. Because no day 14 peak-response samples were available, the repertoires could be characterized only after the peak T cell response.

V drops 1 base and J drops 6 bases, leaving 4 bases in between. Via the germline V gene, CDR1 is SGHVS and CDR2 FQNEAQ. The CDR3 goes from the cysteine to the phenylalanine over 12 residues. Only the CDR3 portion is preserved as DNA: 36 bases, with reading frame beginning at the first base. As concerns this clone: It lacks a known antigen. Per-base quality was not reported, and no clone a single base away is much larger than it.

The sample's time point, from its label and the paper: baseline before first vaccination. Vaccinee samples came from UK trials COV001 and COV002, including a single-blind randomized controlled phase 2/3 trial of AZD1222 (ChAdOx1 nCoV-19) in healthy adults. For TCRbeta chain sequencing, PBMC samples from trial participants were taken at day 0 and at day 28 after the second dose. The CDR3 regions of human TCRbeta chains were subjected to immunosequencing. The published analysis was carried out like this. TCRs in the repertoires were compared against a reference library of SARS-CoV-2-specific TCRs that had been generated with the MIRA antigen-specificity platform. Breadth meant the fraction of unique TCRs that were SARS-CoV-2-associated, whereas depth meant the fraction of total T cells that were SARS-CoV-2-associated. Using the MIRA data, each spike-specific TCR was assigned both to the spike region to which the TCR was reactive and to a CD4 or CD8 class. Log10-transformed breadth and depth values were compared by one-way ANOVA with Sidak's multiple comparisons tests. What TCRdb holds here is the immuneACCESS table cut down to in-frame rearrangements. Part of the clones is not present; checked against another copy, under half of the missing clones reflect an unresolved V gene, and the others are unexplained. That table furnishes V, J and clone size, whereas the DNA furnished D and trimming. The sample table contains about 140,000 clones; only one count was recorded for about 90% of them. The top ten clonotypes cover approximately 6% of the sample.

The sequenced sample was peripheral blood, obtained on day 0 of AZD1222 vaccination. The receptor was isolated from an adult in good health. Recombination connected TRBV7-8 to TRBJ1-5, with the D gene uncertain. The sequence in DNA is TGTGCCAGCAGCTTAGTCGGTCAGCCCCAGCATTTT. Its translation reads: CASSLVGQPQHF.